What follows are 4 T cell receptor beta chains derived from one specimen sequenced in a study of cytomegalovirus exposure and HLA in healthy donors. Researchers ran the PCR with 60 Vbeta and 13 Jbeta primers. Generated by immunoSEQ multiplex PCR, the TCRdb table keeps only in-frame clones and is missing some. The sample lists roughly 100,000 clones, more than 9.5% occurring once. Sequencing input: PBMCs. All receptors come from a man in his forties in good health and CMV-seropositive.

The gene calls are TRBV5-1 and TRBJ1-1; D is perhaps TRBD1 (5 bases). CDR3 length: 14 residues. Per germline, CDR1 SGHRS and CDR2 YFSETQ. With 4 bases removed from V and 4 bases from J, the gap between germline ends came to 14 bases. The CDR3 sequence: CASSDSTGFTEAFF. DNA of the CDR3: TGCGCCAGCAGCGATTCCACAGGATTCACTGAAGCTTTCTTT.

The rearrangement links TRBV7-6 to TRBJ2-1, with 11 bases aligning to TRBD1. Germline lookup yields CDR1 SGHVS and CDR2 FNYEAQ. V lost 4 bases, J lost 9 bases, and 8 bases stayed unmatched. The CDR3 covers 15 residues. As DNA, the CDR3 is TGTGCCAGCAGCTCACCGGGACAGGGGGTCGGTGAGCAGTTCTTC. Protein sequence: CASSSPGQGVGEQFF.

The J gene is TRBJ2-3, the V gene TRBV10-1, with 9 positions matching TRBD2. CDR1 and CDR2 (germline): WNHNN, SYGVQD (reference sequence). The CDR3 has 14 amino acids. V shed 5 bases, J shed 2 bases, and the junction held 2 bases outside the gene matches. The chain's CDR3 is CASSLAGDTDTQYF. CDR3 bases: TGCGCCAGCAGTTTAGCGGGGGACACAGATACGCAGTATTTT.

The chain carries TRBV5-6 and TRBJ1-5; 9 bases fit TRBD1. Germline V gene data show CDR1 as SGHDT and CDR2 as YYEEEE. CDR3 length: 16 residues. With V trimmed by 4 bases and J by 4 bases, 9 bases remained unmatched. CDR3 region: CASSPGTGRANQPQHF. The CDR3 bases are TGTGCCAGCAGCCCCGGGACAGGGAGGGCGAATCAGCCCCAGCATTTT.